The clone carrying this TCR beta chain was seen a few times. Its antigen is unidentified. The germline V and J ends were trimmed by 0 bases and 0 bases, with 10 bases remaining between them. The CDR3 has 16 residues. Germline V CDR1 and CDR2: SGHNT, YYREEE (reference sequence). This sample stems from a study of beta chain features in type 1 diabetes. Study-level information: When patients were set against healthy donors, age, gender and cell yields were similar. Study results and limitations: PCR might favor shorter templates, but any such skew would affect patients and controls equally. Fewer insertions but more deletions were seen at VDJ junctions in type 1 diabetes patients.

Sequenced material consisted of expressed TCRB transcripts (all of the isolated RNA was reverse transcribed). The data were produced by immunoSEQ multiplex PCR, yet TCRdb's version contains in-frame clones alone and is incomplete. Here the sample spans around 250,000 clones, 25% to 35% being singletons. The TCR was taken from a man aged 25-40 years in good health. Material: central memory CD4+ T cells from blood. The J gene is TRBJ2-1, the V gene TRBV5-4, with a weak D call TRBD1 (6 bases). Here the CDR3 reads CASSLGGGNSYNEQFF. The CDR3 DNA follows: TGTGCCAGCAGCTTGGGAGGGGGAAACTCCTACAATGAGCAGTTCTTC. The full variable domain, with the rest looked up from reference TRBV5-4 and TRBJ2-1, is ETGVTQSPTHLIKTRGQQVTLRCSSQSGHNTVSWYQQALGQGPQFIFQYYREEENGRGNFPPRFSGLQFPNYSSELNVNALELDDSALYLCASSLGGGNSYNEQFFGPGTRLTVL.